One sample yielded the 14 T cell receptor beta chains listed below, sequenced in a study of T cells in Graves' hyperthyroidism and ophthalmopathy (dated by TCRdb to the late 2010s). To prepare the library, multiplex PCR was applied. Sequencing instrument: Illumina HiSeq 2000. Amplification of TCR beta CDR3 regions was carried out from RNA transcripts. A first-round RT-PCR of the TCR CDR3 used the HTBI primer set with the Qiagen OneStep RT-PCR kit. TCRdb itself trimmed the public reads at Q25 with fastp, ran MiXCR and retained productive beta chains. Rows are unified per CDR3 protein, each entry keeping the most common DNA and genes. A total of hundreds of thousands of distinct CDR3 sequences appear in this sample, about 14% of them only once. The top ten constitute under 15% of the sample. Sample: blood. The source is a woman in her fifties or sixties with Graves' ophthalmopathy.

The chain is built from TRBV4-3 and TRBJ2-2; 7 bases map to TRBD2. With V trimmed by 2 bases and J by 5 bases, 8 bases remained unmatched. The CDR3 runs to 16 residues. The germline gives CDR1 LGHNA, CDR2 YSLEER. This CDR3 is CASSQFGRAGTGELFF. The DNA for the CDR3 is TGCGCCAGCAGCCAATTTGGGAGGGCCGGAACCGGGGAGCTGTTTTTT.

V is TRBV27 and J is TRBJ2-3, with 10 bases fitting TRBD1. CDR1 MNHEY and CDR2 SMNVEV come from the germline V gene (reference sequence). CDR3 length equals 16 residues. With V trimmed by 5 bases and J by 2 bases, 7 bases remained unmatched. The DNA for the CDR3 is TGTGCCAGCAGTATCGGGACAGGGGACTACACAGATACGCAGTATTTT. Translated, it gives CASSIGTGDYTDTQYF.

This clonotype was counted many times. The chain uses TRBV7-2 and TRBJ2-3; 9 bases line up with TRBD1. There are 14 residues in the CDR3. J was trimmed by 7 bases and V by 5 bases; bases with no gene match: 7. Germline CDR1 SGHTA, CDR2 FQGNSA. The CDR3 loop reads CASSKGGQGNTQYF. DNA of the CDR3: TGTGCCAGCAGCAAAGGGGGACAGGGTAATACGCAGTATTTT.

Ten or more counts support this clonotype. The chain recombines TRBV7-9 with TRBJ2-2, with D perhaps assigned TRBD1 or TRBD2 (5 bases each). Germline V gene lookup returns CDR1 SEHNR and CDR2 FQNEAQ (reference sequence). The CDR3 covers 14 residues. V shed 5 bases and J shed 6 bases, with 13 bases lying between them. Written as DNA, the CDR3 is TGTGCCAGCAGCGCATACACGGGACCCGGGGAGCTGTTTTTT. This sequence encodes CASSAYTGPGELFF.

This sequence joins TRBV7-9 and TRBJ1-5; 7 nucleotides agree with TRBD1. Germline CDR1 SEHNR, CDR2 FQNEAQ (reference sequence). The length of the CDR3 is 14 residues. J lost 3 bases, V lost 4 bases, and 3 bases had no gene match. In DNA form, the CDR3 reads TGTGCCAGCAGCTCGGGACAGTACAATCAGCCCCAGCATTTT. Encoded protein: CASSSGQYNQPQHF.

The table lists this clonotype with many counts. CDR3 bases: TGTGCCAGCACCCACCGGGACACCTCCTACGAGCAGTACTTC. This encodes CASTHRDTSYEQYF. V usage is TRBV6-1 and J usage is TRBJ2-7; TRBD1 might be the D (6 bases). Germline V gene data show CDR1 as MNHNS and CDR2 as SASEGT. With 7 bases removed from V and 0 bases from J, the gap between germline ends came to 13 bases. CDR3 length: 14 residues.

The rearrangement links TRBV3-1 to TRBJ1-1; 11 nucleotides match TRBD1. The CDR3 runs to 18 residues. CDR1 is LGHDT, CDR2 YNNKEL, per germline (reference sequence). V shed 1 base, J shed 0 bases, and the junction held 7 bases outside the gene matches. In nucleotides, the CDR3 is TGTGCCAGCAGCCAAGCCCCGGGACAGGGGGGGATGAACACTGAAGCTTTCTTT. Translated: CASSQAPGQGGMNTEAFF.

In this sample, this clonotype turned up many times. V usage is TRBV28 and J usage is TRBJ2-4, with 10 bases matching TRBD1. In germline, CDR1 is MDHEN, CDR2 SYDVKM. There are 16 residues in the CDR3. The junction had 13 bases not matched to a gene; V was cut back by 5 bases and J by 9 bases. The CDR3 here is CASSPPGQGKNGIQYF. The CDR3 DNA sequence: TGTGCCAGCAGTCCGCCGGGACAGGGGAAAAACGGCATTCAGTACTTC.

The chain employs TRBV19 and TRBJ1-3; D unclear. CDR1 and CDR2 from the germline V gene are LNHDA and SQIVND (reference sequence). Trimming stripped 11 bases from V and 0 bases from J, with 20 bases between. CDR3 length equals 16 residues. The CDR3 region is CAPVSGRADSGNTIYF. In DNA form, the CDR3 reads TGTGCCCCAGTAAGCGGGCGTGCCGACTCTGGAAACACCATATATTTT.

V and J are TRBV29-1 and TRBJ2-2; no reliable D call. The CDR3 is 14 residues long. Germline lookup yields CDR1 SQVTM and CDR2 ANQGSEA. Trimming pared 6 bases from V and 2 bases from J, leaving 13 bases between. In DNA, the CDR3 is TGCAGCGTCCGCGTTAGTAAAAACACCGGGGAGCTGTTTTTT. Its protein is CSVRVSKNTGELFF.

The chain combines TRBV10-3 with TRBJ2-7; 7 nucleotides align to TRBD1. J gave up 4 bases and V 9 bases, and 3 bases lay outside the gene matches. Germline CDR1 ENHRY, CDR2 SYGVKD. There are 11 residues in the CDR3. The CDR3 DNA reads as TGTGCCATAACAGGGGATTACGAGCAGTACTTC. This gives the protein CAITGDYEQYF.

As for this clonotype: Just one base apart from a much larger clone, this may be a read error. The genes are TRBV12-3 or TRBV12-4 and TRBJ2-5; 11 nucleotides line up with TRBD2. The V and J ends lost 6 bases and 7 bases, in that order; junction bases with no gene match: 7. The CDR3 is made up of 14 amino acids. The DNA of the CDR3 is TGTGCCAGCAGGGTAGCGGGAGGGACAGTGACCCAGTACTTC. Amino acids: CASRVAGGTVTQYF.

This clonotype was seen repeatedly, ten times or more. The rearrangement uses TRBV7-9 and TRBJ2-7; 11 bases are shared with TRBD1. There are 17 residues in the CDR3. Per the germline V gene, CDR1 is SEHNR and CDR2 is FQNEAQ (reference sequence). V dropped 5 bases and J dropped 1; count of bases not matched to a gene: 10. The CDR3: CASSPHPGTGGSYEQYF. The CDR3 DNA reads as TGTGCCAGCAGCCCGCACCCCGGGACAGGGGGTTCCTACGAGCAGTACTTC.

This clonotype has at least ten counts. This chain joins TRBV28 and TRBJ2-1, with unresolved D. Germline CDR1 MDHEN, CDR2 SYDVKM. This CDR3 contains 13 residues. Trimming cost V 8 bases and J 6 bases, with 14 bases left between them. This CDR3 reads CASLFGIGNEQFF. In DNA, the CDR3 is TGTGCCAGCCTTTTTGGGATAGGCAATGAGCAGTTCTTC.